What follows is one T cell receptor (beta chain) and its context. A much larger clone lies one base from this, so it may be a read error. Making TCR cDNA involved 5'RACE template switching, which added UMIs and a universal primer site. One entry per CDR3 protein results from TCRdb running MiXCR on the 5' RACE reads. The sample records tens of thousands of distinct CDR3 sequences, 5% to 8.5% being singletons. These data belong to a study of T cells after yellow fever vaccination. Study information: Four memory subsets, EM, EMRA, CM and Tscm, were sorted by CD3, CD45RA, CCR7, CD95. Study-wide results and limits: Re-detected after boosting: most primary clones, 96% of CD4 and roughly 88% of CD8.

V dropped 6 bases and J dropped 2 bases, with 12 bases sitting between them. Germline CDR1 SGHRS, CDR2 YFSETQ. The CDR3 spans 15 residues. This sequence joins TRBV5-1 and TRBJ2-6, with D unresolved. This clonotype was obtained from a man younger than 35 who received the YFV17D yellow fever vaccine. The starting material was PBMCs, either bulk or a sorted T-cell subset (CD4+, CD8+, memory, or dextramer-sorted; not recorded which), obtained on the day of the first yellow fever vaccination. CDR3 DNA: TGCGCCAGCAACGACGGGTACGCTGGGGCCAACGTCCTGACTTTC. As protein: CASNDGYAGANVLTF.